This T cell receptor (beta chain) was profiled in a study of neurological immune-mediated disorders. Study-wide results and caveats: Across subjects, no CDR3 amino acid sequence appeared in expanded clones of more than one subject, a finding that suggested private repertoires in all groups.

This clonotype has a count of ten or more. The antigen remains undetermined. This CDR3 comprises 15 residues. Trimming removed 2 bases at V and 0 bases at J, with 8 bases between. Per the germline V gene, CDR1 is SGHVS and CDR2 is FQNEAQ. Synthesis of cDNA was performed by 5'RACE using 10-nucleotide random UMIs. TCRdb re-called the 5' RACE reads with MiXCR, one entry per CDR3 protein. The sample lists approximately 23,000 distinct CDR3 sequences, roughly a tenth seen once, with about 20% in the top ten. The chain uses TRBV7-8 and TRBJ2-1; D is undetermined. This receptor was identified in a woman aged 55-70 years with HTLV-1-associated myelopathy (HAM/TSP). Specimen: PBMCs. CDR3: CASSLRQSSYNEQFF. The CDR3 coding sequence is TGTGCCAGCAGCTTACGTCAGAGCTCCTACAATGAGCAGTTCTTC.